Here is one T cell receptor beta chain with its context. The data were obtained in a study of control samples from healthy donors and cancer patients. Germline V gene sequence: CDR1 MDHEN, CDR2 SYDVKM. The CDR3 spans 14 residues. Trimming took off 7 bases at V and 6 bases at J, with 18 bases between the two ends. Sequencing used immunoSEQ multiplex PCR; TCRdb keeps in-frame clones, though not all of them. The table includes approximately 140,000 clones, under 95% detected once. The chain has TRBV28 and TRBJ1-2, with D possibly being TRBD1 (6 bases). This receptor was taken from a man younger than 30 in good health. The sample consisted of blood. The CDR3 is CASTLTRGGDGYTF. In nucleotides, the CDR3 is TGTGCCAGCACTCTTACCAGGGGCGGGGATGGCTACACCTTC.